This section outlines one T cell receptor (beta chain) sequence together with its context. The data stem from a study of blood T cell repertoires in COVID-19. Study information: The origin of the acute and convalescent COVID-19 samples was the United States, Italy and Spain. T cells, B-cell-depleted T cells, or PBMCs supplied cDNA or gDNA.

Under the authors' procedure: Reference gene primer amplification gave nucleated cell count estimates. Assay used: immunoSEQ multiplex PCR; TCRdb lists only in-frame clones, some missing. V, J and clone size derive from that table, while D and trimming were established from the DNA sequence. This sample has tens of thousands of clones, with 87% found just once. Sequencing was carried out using peripheral blood. The receptor's source is a man in his fifties or sixties with active COVID-19.

Here the CDR3 reads CATSSLAGAHWEQFF. CDR3 sequence (DNA): TGTGCCACCTCGAGCCTAGCGGGAGCACACTGGGAGCAGTTCTTC. The chain links TRBV7-9 to TRBJ2-1, with 10 nucleotides matching TRBD2. The CDR3 has 15 residues. Germline loops: CDR1 SEHNR, CDR2 FQNEAQ (reference sequence). The trim removed 10 bases at V and 10 bases at J, leaving 16 bases unmatched.